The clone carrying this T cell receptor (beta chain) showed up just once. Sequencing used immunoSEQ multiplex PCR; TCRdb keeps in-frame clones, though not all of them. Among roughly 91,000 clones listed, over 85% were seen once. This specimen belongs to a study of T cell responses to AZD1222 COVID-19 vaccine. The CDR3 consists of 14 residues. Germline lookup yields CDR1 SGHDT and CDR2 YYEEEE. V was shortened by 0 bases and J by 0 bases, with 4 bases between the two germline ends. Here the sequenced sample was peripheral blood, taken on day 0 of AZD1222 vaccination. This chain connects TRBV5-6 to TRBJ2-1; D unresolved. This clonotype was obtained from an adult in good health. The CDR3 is CASSLGGSYNEQFF. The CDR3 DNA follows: TGTGCCAGCAGCTTGGGGGGCTCCTACAATGAGCAGTTCTTC.